This T cell receptor (beta chain) was recorded in a study of T cell repertoires in cytomegalovirus infection (dated by TCRdb to the late 2010s). The study in broad terms: The HLA type of each donor mattered for the analysis, because public TCR beta signatures pointed to carriage of CMV infection along with the matching HLA type. Here is what the overall study found, with its caveats: Carriers of CMV infection plus the relevant HLA type were discriminated by the cumulative frequency of public TCR beta family members in the study cohort and in an independent roughly 350-donor cohort. In the ex vivo response, HLA-C-restricted CMV-specific TCR beta clonotypes were dominant, and in two of eight donors the single most frequent clonotype came from this HLA-C-restricted group.

In the case of this clonotype: This receptor's antigen is unknown. The sample holds no much larger clone one base away, and base qualities are not on file.

Relative to germline, V is 8 bases shorter and J is 4 bases shorter, with 21 bases between their ends. The germline V gene supplies CDR1 SNHLY and CDR2 FYNNEI. The CDR3, cysteine through phenylalanine, is 15 amino acids long. Only the CDR3 portion is preserved as DNA: 45 bases, with reading frame beginning at the first base. TCRdb shows the sequencer as Illumina HiSeq 1500. In-frame beta chains were kept once TCRdb had trimmed the public reads at Q25 with fastp and called clones with MiXCR. Rows are unified per CDR3 protein, each entry keeping the most common DNA and genes. This sample lists roughly 200,000 distinct CDR3 sequences; roughly a sixth were detected once. In total, the top ten clones hold under 30% of the sample.

The sequencing input was CD8+ T cells from PBMCs. The sequence joins TRBV2 to TRBJ2-7; the D segment may tentatively be TRBD1 or TRBD2, each giving 6 matched bases. The TCR sequence derives from a human donor in good health (CMV status not recorded). Some clones in this sample may be carry-over from other donors' samples. The nucleotides read TGTGCCAGCCCAAGGGGGGCAGGGAGTACTTACGAGCAGTACTTC. Its translation is CASPRGAGSTYEQYF.